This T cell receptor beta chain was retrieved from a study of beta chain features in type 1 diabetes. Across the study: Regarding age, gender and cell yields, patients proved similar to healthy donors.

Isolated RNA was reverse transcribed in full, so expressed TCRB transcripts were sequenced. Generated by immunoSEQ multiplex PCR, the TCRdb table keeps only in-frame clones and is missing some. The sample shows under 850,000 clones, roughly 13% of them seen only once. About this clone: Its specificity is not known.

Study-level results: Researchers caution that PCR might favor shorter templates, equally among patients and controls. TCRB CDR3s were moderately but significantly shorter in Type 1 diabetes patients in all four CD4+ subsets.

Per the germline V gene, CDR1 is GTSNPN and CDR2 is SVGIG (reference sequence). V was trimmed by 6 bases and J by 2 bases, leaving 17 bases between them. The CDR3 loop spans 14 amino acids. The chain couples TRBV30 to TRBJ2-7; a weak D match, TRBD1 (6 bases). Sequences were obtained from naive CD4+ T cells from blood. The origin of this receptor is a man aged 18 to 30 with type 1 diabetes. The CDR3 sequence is CACKDSFTTYEQYF. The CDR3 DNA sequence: TGTGCCTGTAAGGACAGCTTCACAACCTACGAGCAGTACTTC.